This T cell receptor beta chain was obtained from a study of PD-L1 blockade in urothelial cancer. Study overall: Males with bladder-origin urothelial cancer constituted most of the roughly 29 patients. Study-level results: Below-median TCR clonality that was measured in pretreatment blood predicted better survival.

Trimming at V came to 5 bases and at J to 5 bases, leaving 1 base not matched to a gene. Germline V lookup: CDR1 MNHNY, CDR2 SVGAGI (reference sequence). The CDR3 has 13 residues. The table came from immunoSEQ multiplex PCR; TCRdb's copy has only in-frame clones and leaves some out. This table holds 70,000 to 75,000 clones, around four fifths found once. For this clone: Its antigen is undetermined.

The sequenced sample was PBMCs, obtained around atezolizumab (anti-PD-L1) treatment. This clonotype was sampled from a man between 65 and 80 years old with urothelial cancer. The J gene is TRBJ1-5, the V gene TRBV6-6; 9 bases fit TRBD1. This CDR3 reads CASSTGGHQPQHF. The DNA for the CDR3 is TGTGCCAGCAGTACAGGGGGCCATCAGCCCCAGCATTTT.